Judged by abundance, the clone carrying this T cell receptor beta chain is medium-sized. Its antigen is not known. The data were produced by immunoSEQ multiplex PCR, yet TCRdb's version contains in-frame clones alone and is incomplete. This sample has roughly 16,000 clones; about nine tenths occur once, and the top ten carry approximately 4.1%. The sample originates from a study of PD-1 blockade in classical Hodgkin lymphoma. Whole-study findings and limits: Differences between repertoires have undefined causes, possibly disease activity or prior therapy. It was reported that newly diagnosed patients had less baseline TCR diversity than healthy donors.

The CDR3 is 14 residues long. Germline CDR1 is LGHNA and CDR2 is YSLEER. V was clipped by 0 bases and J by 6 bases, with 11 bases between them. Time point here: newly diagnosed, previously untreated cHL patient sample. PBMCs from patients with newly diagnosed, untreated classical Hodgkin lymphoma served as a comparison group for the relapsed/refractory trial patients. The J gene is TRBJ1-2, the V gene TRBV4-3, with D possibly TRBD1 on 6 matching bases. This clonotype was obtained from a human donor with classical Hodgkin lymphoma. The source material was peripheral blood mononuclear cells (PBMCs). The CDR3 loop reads CASSQDRAGDGYTF. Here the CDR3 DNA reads TGCGCCAGCAGCCAAGATAGGGCAGGGGATGGCTACACCTTC.